A single sample gave rise to the 20 T cell receptor beta chains below, sequenced in a study of blood T cell repertoires in COVID-19. Only in-frame clones appear in the TCRdb table, and some are missing; sequencing was by immunoSEQ multiplex PCR. This table has around 400,000 clones, around 83% appearing once. Source material: PBMCs or T cells enriched from blood (not recorded which). The receptors shown here come from a woman aged 50 to 60 who had recovered from COVID-19.

The chain has TRBV5-1 and TRBJ2-5; 8 bases are shared with TRBD2. The V gene's germline CDR1 is SGHRS and CDR2 YFSETQ. The CDR3 length is 16 residues. V shed 4 bases and J 1 base; nucleotides not matched to a gene: 9. The CDR3 DNA is TGCGCCAGCAGCATCTCTCGCGGGGGGTCCCAAGAGACCCAGTACTTC. This codes for CASSISRGGSQETQYF.

This clone has more than one count but fewer than ten. The gene calls are TRBV19 and TRBJ2-6; D unclear. CDR3 length: 14 amino acids. V was trimmed by 8 bases and J by 4 bases, leaving 12 bases between them. CDR1 and CDR2 (germline): LNHDA, SQIVND (reference sequence). The CDR3 region has the DNA TGTGCCAGTTCTACGGTAGCAGGGGCCAACGTCCTGACTTTC. It codes for CASSTVAGANVLTF.

The CDR3 bases are TGTGCCAGCAGCCCCAGCGGGGGACGCTACAATGAGCAGTTCTTC. This sequence encodes CASSPSGGRYNEQFF. The chain recombines TRBV7-2 with TRBJ2-1; 8 bases match TRBD2. The V segment lost 5 bases and the J segment 3 bases; nucleotides outside the gene matches: 6. CDR3 length equals 15 residues. Germline CDR1 SGHTA, CDR2 FQGNSA.

A remark on this clone: Sequence at one end of the junction differs from germline and may be a read error. The rearrangement uses TRBV14 and TRBJ1-1, with D hard to call. The germline V gene encodes CDR1 SGHDN and CDR2 FVKESK. This CDR3 spans 14 amino acids. The CDR3 is CASSQDFTSRQAFF. In DNA form, the CDR3 reads TGTGCCAGCAGTCAAGACTTCACCTCCAGGCAAGCTTTCTTT. Full variable domain (rest looked up from reference TRBV14 and TRBJ1-1): EAGVTQFPSHSVIEKGQTVTLRCDPISGHDNLYWYRRVMGKEIKFLLHFVKESKQDESGMPNNRFLAERTGGTYSTLKVQPAELEDSGVYFCASSQDFTSRQAFFGQGTRLTVV.

J is TRBJ1-1 and V is TRBV7-9; D unresolved. The length of the CDR3 is 13 residues. Trimming stripped 6 bases from V and 5 bases from J, with 13 bases between. The germline V gene encodes CDR1 SEHNR and CDR2 FQNEAQ (reference sequence). The CDR3 DNA is TGTGCCAGCAGAATGCCCCCGGGAACTGAAGCTTTCTTT. Translated: CASRMPPGTEAFF.

The chain employs TRBV7-6 and TRBJ1-2; 7 positions agree with TRBD1. Looked up from germline, CDR1 is SGHVS and CDR2 is FNYEAQ. The CDR3 loop spans 14 amino acids. V shed 5 bases and J 2 bases; nucleotides not matched to a gene: 5. The CDR3, as DNA: TGTGCCAGCAGCCCACTGACAGGGAACTATGGCTACACCTTC. Amino acids: CASSPLTGNYGYTF.

The rearrangement joins TRBV5-4 to TRBJ2-7, with TRBD1 matching over 7 bases. The V gene end was trimmed by 1 base and the J gene end by 2 bases; junction bases not matched to a gene: 0. The CDR3 extends over 13 amino acids. From germline, CDR1 is SGHNT and CDR2 YYREEE (reference sequence). CDR3 protein: CASSLTGAYEQYF. As DNA, the CDR3 is TGTGCCAGCAGCTTGACAGGGGCCTACGAGCAGTACTTC.

This clone was detected only a few times. V and J are TRBV6-6 and TRBJ1-4; tentative D call: TRBD1 (5 bases). Trimming cost V 8 bases and J 0 bases, with 16 bases left between them. Germline CDR1 is MNHNY and CDR2 is SVGAGI (reference sequence). This CDR3 region has 16 residues. The CDR3: CASGGGRGATNEKLFF. CDR3 coding DNA: TGTGCCAGCGGGGGGGGACGAGGGGCAACTAATGAAAAACTGTTTTTT.

The chain joins TRBV3-1 (or the pseudogene TRBV3-2) to TRBJ2-7; 7 positions match TRBD1. The CDR3 length is 13 residues. V trimming: 8 bases; J trimming: 6 bases; junction bases outside the gene matches: 10. CDR1 and CDR2 from the germline V gene are LGHDT and YNNKEL (reference sequence). CDR3 coding DNA: TGTGCCAGCTCAGTCCAAGGGGGCAGCGAGCAGTACTTC. It is translated as CASSVQGGSEQYF.

The chain has TRBV7-2 and TRBJ1-2, with 9 bases lining up with TRBD1. The germline gives CDR1 SGHTA, CDR2 FQGNSA. The length of the CDR3 is 15 residues. The V and J ends lost 3 bases and 4 bases, in that order; junction bases with no gene match: 6. Written as DNA, the CDR3 is TGTGCCAGCAGCTTTTCGACAGGGGGAGGCTATGGCTACACCTTC. It yields the protein CASSFSTGGGYGYTF.

The genes are TRBV5-6 and TRBJ1-5; TRBD1 matches at 7 bases. The length of the CDR3 is 15 residues. The V and J ends lost 0 bases and 7 bases, in that order; junction bases with no gene match: 7. Germline CDR1 and CDR2: SGHDT and YYEEEE. The CDR3 sequence: CASSLAIQGRQPQHF. Here the CDR3 DNA reads TGTGCCAGCAGCTTGGCGATACAGGGGAGGCAGCCCCAGCATTTT.

The chain combines TRBV30 with TRBJ2-3; perhaps TRBD2 as D (6 bases). V was clipped by 1 base and J by 0 bases, with 11 bases between them. CDR1 and CDR2 from the germline V gene are GTSNPN and SVGIG (reference sequence). The CDR3 is made up of 15 amino acids. CDR3 DNA: TGTGCCTGGAGTGAGCTAGCGTTTAGCACAGATACGCAGTATTTT. It codes for CAWSELAFSTDTQYF.

This chain joins TRBV30 and TRBJ2-1; D is ambiguous. Deletions cut 5 bases from V and 6 bases from J, with 17 bases between. Germline V lookup: CDR1 GTSNPN, CDR2 SVGIG (reference sequence). The CDR3 loop spans 14 amino acids. The CDR3 sequence is CAWAVSEIINEQFF. DNA of the CDR3: TGTGCCTGGGCCGTCTCCGAGATTATCAATGAGCAGTTCTTC.

This clone is a singleton in its sample. The chain uses TRBV7-2 and TRBJ1-2; D uncertain. This CDR3 contains 13 residues. The ends were cut back, 5 bases at V and 6 bases at J, with 13 bases in the middle. Germline CDR1 is SGHTA and CDR2 is FQGNSA. The CDR3: CASSRGPMDGYTF. The DNA of the CDR3 is TGTGCCAGCAGCCGTGGGCCCATGGATGGCTACACCTTC.

This clone was observed a handful of times. The chain recombines TRBV7-2 with TRBJ2-1, with 10 bases that match TRBD2. CDR3 length: 16 amino acids. From germline, CDR1 is SGHTA and CDR2 FQGNSA. V lost 4 bases, J lost 2 bases, and 5 bases stayed unmatched. CDR3 sequence: CASSSLAGVAYNEQFF. Written as DNA, the CDR3 is TGTGCCAGCAGCTCCCTAGCGGGAGTAGCCTACAATGAGCAGTTCTTC.

The gene calls are TRBV30 and TRBJ1-2; possibly TRBD1 for D (6 bases). CDR3 length: 13 residues. Germline assignment: CDR1 GTSNPN and CDR2 SVGIG (reference sequence). The V end lost 3 bases, the J end lost 6 bases, and 14 bases lay between the germline ends. For the CDR3, the DNA is TGTGCCTGGAGCCCCCGGACAGTAGATGGCTACACCTTC. It codes for CAWSPRTVDGYTF.

This clone was detected only once. In DNA form, the CDR3 reads TGTGCCAGCAGTTCCGGGACAGCCTATGGCTACACCTTC. Its protein is CASSSGTAYGYTF. The rearrangement links TRBV27 to TRBJ1-2, with 7 bases aligning to TRBD1. This CDR3 is built from 13 residues. The V segment lost 4 bases and the J segment 4 bases; nucleotides outside the gene matches: 3. CDR1 is MNHEY, CDR2 SMNVEV, per germline (reference sequence).

The V and J genes are TRBV4-3 and TRBJ2-5; D possibly corresponds to TRBD1 (6 bases). Trimming shortened V by 0 bases and J by 2 bases, and 10 bases separated the two germline ends. Germline V gene data show CDR1 as LGHNA and CDR2 as YSLEER. This CDR3 is 15 amino acids long. This chain's CDR3 is CASSQEGGRQETQYF. CDR3 in DNA: TGCGCCAGCAGCCAAGAAGGGGGACGGCAAGAGACCCAGTACTTC.

The chain couples TRBV10-3 to TRBJ1-5; the D is unclear. Looked up from germline, CDR1 is ENHRY and CDR2 is SYGVKD. This CDR3 is 12 amino acids long. Trimming stripped 6 bases from V and 3 bases from J, with 6 bases between. The CDR3 sequence: CAISGNNQPQHF. CDR3 in DNA: TGTGCCATCAGCGGGAACAATCAGCCCCAGCATTTT.

The chain couples TRBV11-2 to TRBJ2-7; 12 nucleotides line up with TRBD2. V shed 5 bases, J shed 2 bases, and the junction held 13 bases outside the gene matches. This CDR3 is built from 18 residues. Per germline, CDR1 SGHAT and CDR2 FQNNGV. This chain's CDR3 is CASSAHRLAGDPAYEQYF. In nucleotides, the CDR3 is TGTGCCAGCAGCGCCCATCGACTAGCGGGGGACCCGGCCTACGAGCAGTACTTC.